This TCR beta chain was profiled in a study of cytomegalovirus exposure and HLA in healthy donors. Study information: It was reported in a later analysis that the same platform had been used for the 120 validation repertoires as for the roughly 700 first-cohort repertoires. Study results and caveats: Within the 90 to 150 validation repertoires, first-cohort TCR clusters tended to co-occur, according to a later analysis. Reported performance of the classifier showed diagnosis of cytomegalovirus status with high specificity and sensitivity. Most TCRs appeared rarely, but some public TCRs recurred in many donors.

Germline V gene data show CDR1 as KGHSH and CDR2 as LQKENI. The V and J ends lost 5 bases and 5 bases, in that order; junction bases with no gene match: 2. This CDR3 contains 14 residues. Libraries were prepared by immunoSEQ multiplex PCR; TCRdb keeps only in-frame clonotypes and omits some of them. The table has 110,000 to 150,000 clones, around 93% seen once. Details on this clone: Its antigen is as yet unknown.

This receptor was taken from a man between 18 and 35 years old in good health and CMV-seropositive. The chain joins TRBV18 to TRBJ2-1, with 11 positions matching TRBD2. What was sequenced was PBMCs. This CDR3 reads CASSIAGGDNEQFF. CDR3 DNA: TGTGCCAGCTCAATAGCGGGAGGGGACAATGAGCAGTTCTTC.